The 3 T cell receptor beta chains presented below share a single source sample, sequenced in a study of CD8 T cells in ankylosing spondylitis. TCRdb recomputed calls from the 5' RACE reads with MiXCR, one row per CDR3 protein. The table lists hundreds of thousands of distinct CDR3 sequences, roughly 32% of them singletons, with about 4.2% in the top ten. Material: blood, either unsorted or a sorted T cell fraction (not recorded which). The receptors were gathered from a male donor with ankylosing spondylitis or in good health (not recorded which).

This clonotype has a handful of counts. This chain connects TRBV7-9 to TRBJ1-2, with D uncertain. The germline CDR1 and CDR2 sequences are SEHNR and FQNEAQ (reference sequence). V lost 5 bases to trimming and J lost 1 base, with 5 bases between them. This CDR3 has 12 amino acids. The DNA of the CDR3 is TGTGCCAGCAGCCCCGATAACTATGGCTACACCTTC. It translates to CASSPDNYGYTF. Combining the CDR3 with reference TRBV7-9 and TRBJ1-2 gives the whole variable domain DTGVSQNPRHKITKRGQNVTFRCDPISEHNRLYWYRQTLGQGPEFLTYFQNEAQLEKSRLLSDRFSAERPKGSFSTLEIQRTEQGDSAMYLCASSPDNYGYTFGSGTRLTVV.

This clonotype was detected once. V usage is TRBV18 and J usage is TRBJ2-7; no clear D. Germline values: CDR1 KGHSH, CDR2 LQKENI. The V gene lost 0 bases and the J gene lost 4 bases, with 13 bases spanning the gap. The CDR3 is made up of 15 amino acids. The CDR3 DNA reads as TGTGCCAGCTCACCACCGGGCAAGTTGACGTACGAGCAGTACTTC. This gives the protein CASSPPGKLTYEQYF. The complete variable domain, with remaining parts taken from reference TRBV18 and TRBJ2-7, reads NAGVMQNPRHLVRRRGQEARLRCSPMKGHSHVYWYRQLPEEGLKFMVYLQKENIIDESGMPKERFSAEFPKEGPSILRIQQVVRGDSAAYFCASSPPGKLTYEQYFGPGTRLTVT.

The chain uses TRBV5-1 and TRBJ1-2; D gene uncertain. Germline V CDR1 and CDR2: SGHRS, YFSETQ. The CDR3 is 14 amino acids. V lost 4 bases to trimming and J lost 4 bases, with 14 bases between them. The CDR3 region is CASSPRKVGYGYTF. In DNA form, the CDR3 reads TGCGCCAGCAGCCCGCGTAAGGTCGGCTATGGCTACACCTTC.